This T cell receptor (beta chain) was found in a study of T-cell reconstitution after alpha-beta-depleted transplantation in children. This clonotype was seen many times. Its target is not known. Study outcomes and limitations: When one year had passed after transplant, most T-cell counts and diversity came from newly produced T cells. Roughly two months post-transplant, alpha-beta T cells reportedly originated from several hundred graft clones that had expanded.

Unique molecular identifiers were built into the TCRbeta library. One entry per CDR3 protein, called by TCRdb with MiXCR from the PCR reads. The sample has around 600,000 distinct CDR3 sequences, around 23% seen once. V dropped 3 bases and J dropped 4; count of bases not matched to a gene: 11. Germline lookup yields CDR1 MDHEN and CDR2 SYDVKM. This CDR3 has 18 residues. The TCR was taken from a boy under three years old who had a stem cell transplant for acute myeloid leukemia, so the T cells may come from the graft donor. The chain has TRBV28 and TRBJ2-3; 12 bases fit TRBD2. The input for sequencing was PBMCs, mostly from graft donor cells, taken 360 days after TCRalphabeta/CD19-depleted stem cell transplant. For the CDR3, the DNA is TGTGCCAGCAGTTTTATCGCTAGCGGGGGGGCCGTGGCAGATACGCAGTATTTT. This encodes CASSFIASGGAVADTQYF.